The 15 T cell receptor beta chains presented below share a single source sample, sequenced in a study of T and B cells in COVID-19 patients. TRB was amplified from about 250-500 ng of blood genomic DNA. BIOMED2 TRB-A/B primer pools were used in multiplex TRB PCR. One entry per CDR3 protein, called by TCRdb with MiXCR from the multiplex PCR reads. The sample shows about 22,000 distinct CDR3 sequences, less than 30% of them seen only once. The sample taken for sequencing was blood. All receptors derive from a human donor who had recovered from COVID-19.

The chain couples TRBV12-3 or TRBV12-4 to TRBJ2-3; the match to TRBD1 covers 8 bases. Trimming took 3 bases from V and 5 from J; bases not matched to a gene: 7. This CDR3 is built from 15 residues. CDR3 amino acids: CASSFVQGAGDTQYF. The CDR3 coding sequence is TGTGCCAGCAGTTTCGTTCAGGGGGCTGGAGATACGCAGTATTTT.

On this clonotype: A clone one base away is much larger, so this may be a read error. The V gene is TRBV19, the J gene TRBJ2-3; either TRBD1 or TRBD2 may fit D (5 bases each). CDR3 length equals 15 residues. The germline CDR1 and CDR2 sequences are LNHDA and SQIVND (reference sequence). The V and J ends lost 6 bases and 4 bases respectively, with 17 bases between them. The CDR3 bases are TGTGCCAGTAGCCTCAGGGACCTTGGGCCAGATACGCAGTATTTT. Translation: CASSLRDLGPDTQYF.

This clonotype has just a few counts. This chain links TRBV15 with TRBJ1-1, with 7 bases matching TRBD1. Germline CDR1 LNHNV, CDR2 YYDKDF (reference sequence). The V and J ends lost 1 base and 2 bases, in that order; junction bases with no gene match: 7. The CDR3 loop spans 16 amino acids. The CDR3 spells CATSRGLGTDNTEAFF. CDR3 DNA sequence: TGTGCCACCAGCAGAGGGTTGGGGACAGACAACACTGAAGCTTTCTTT.

This clonotype was detected a few times. The chain has TRBV6-1 and TRBJ1-5; 8 nucleotides agree with TRBD1. V shed 3 bases and J 6 bases; nucleotides not matched to a gene: 1. This CDR3 is 13 amino acids long. Germline CDR1 MNHNS, CDR2 SASEGT. CDR3 loop: CASSEQGAQPQHF. In DNA form, the CDR3 reads TGTGCCAGCAGTGAGCAGGGGGCTCAGCCCCAGCATTTT.

This clonotype is labeled as medium-sized. The gene calls are TRBV6-5 and TRBJ1-3; D is undetermined. Trimming took off 6 bases at V and 4 bases at J, with 10 bases between the two ends. The CDR3 contains 13 residues. Germline V gene data show CDR1 as MNHEY and CDR2 as SVGAGI. CDR3 DNA: TGTGCCAGCAGCAGGACGGTCGGAAACACCATATATTTT. It translates to CASSRTVGNTIYF.

This clonotype was seen a handful of times. The chain is built from TRBV7-6 and TRBJ1-1; 9 bases align to TRBD1. Germline CDR1 SGHVS, CDR2 FNYEAQ. The junction had 5 bases not matched to a gene; V was cut back by 4 bases and J by 5 bases. This CDR3 comprises 14 residues. The CDR3 coding sequence is TGTGCCAGCAGCTCCCGACAGGGGGATACTGAAGCTTTCTTT. Translated, it gives CASSSRQGDTEAFF.

This clonotype came up a few times. The chain uses TRBV11-1 and TRBJ1-6; 7 bases map to TRBD1. CDR1 and CDR2 (germline): SGHAT, FQDESV (reference sequence). V trimming: 1 base; J trimming: 6 bases; junction bases outside the gene matches: 6. The CDR3 loop spans 16 amino acids. CDR3 sequence (DNA): TGTGCCAGCAGCTTAGGACAGGGCATTGGTAATTCACCCCTCCACTTT. This translates into CASSLGQGIGNSPLHF.

This clonotype was seen a handful of times. This sequence joins TRBV6-5 and TRBJ2-1, with TRBD2 identical over 12 bases. V dropped 8 bases and J dropped 6; count of bases not matched to a gene: 8. Germline V CDR1 and CDR2: MNHEY, SVGAGI. The CDR3 runs to 15 residues. The CDR3 is CASASSGRALNEQFF. For the CDR3, the DNA is TGTGCCAGCGCATCTAGCGGGAGGGCCCTCAATGAGCAGTTCTTC.

This chain joins TRBV10-1 and TRBJ1-2; D is perhaps TRBD1 (6 bases). The CDR3 is 15 residues long. The V gene's germline CDR1 is WNHNN and CDR2 SYGVQD (reference sequence). Trimming removed 5 bases at V and 0 bases at J, with 13 bases between. For the CDR3, the DNA is TGCGCCAGCAGTCCGTCTACAGGGCCTAACTATGGCTACACCTTC. Protein: CASSPSTGPNYGYTF.

The CDR3 region is CSARAASGDQETQYF. CDR3 nucleotides: TGCAGTGCCCGGGCGGCTAGCGGGGACCAAGAGACCCAGTACTTC. The chain links TRBV20-1 to TRBJ2-5; 9 bases line up with TRBD2. CDR3 size: 15 residues. CDR1 is DFQATT and CDR2 is SNEGSKA in the germline V gene (reference sequence). With V trimmed by 6 bases and J by 0 bases, 8 bases remained unmatched.

This chain joins TRBV6-5 and TRBJ2-5; TRBD2 aligns across 12 bases. Germline-derived CDR1 and CDR2 are MNHEY and SVGAGI. V trimming: 6 bases; J trimming: 4 bases; junction bases outside the gene matches: 9. CDR3 length: 16 amino acids. This CDR3 is CASSRAGTSGLETQYF. CDR3 sequence (DNA): TGTGCCAGCAGCCGAGCCGGGACTAGCGGGTTAGAGACCCAGTACTTC.

This clonotype was seen only a few times. The chain combines TRBV30 with TRBJ2-4; D is unresolved. From germline, CDR1 is GTSNPN and CDR2 SVGIG (reference sequence). CDR3 length: 15 amino acids. V was pared by 2 bases and J by 1 base, with 12 bases between. The CDR3 region is CAWSKRGFAKNIQYF. Here the CDR3 DNA reads TGTGCCTGGAGTAAACGCGGATTTGCCAAAAACATTCAGTACTTC. The full variable domain, completed using reference TRBV30 and TRBJ2-4, is SQTIHQWPATLVQPVGSPLSLECTVEGTSNPNLYWYRQAAGRGLQLLFYSVGIGQISSEVPQNLSASRPQDRQFILSSKKLLLSDSGFYLCAWSKRGFAKNIQYFGAGTRLSVL.

This clonotype was picked up a small number of times. CDR3 region: CASSPQTPQSKNIQYF. The CDR3 nucleotides are TGTGCCAGCTCACCACAGACTCCGCAGAGCAAAAACATTCAGTACTTC. The chain carries TRBV18 and TRBJ2-4; D not certain. The CDR3 consists of 16 residues. V was clipped by 1 base and J by 3 bases, with 13 bases between them. Germline V gene data show CDR1 as KGHSH and CDR2 as LQKENI.

This clonotype was found many times. The V call is TRBV5-6, the J call TRBJ2-5, with 7 positions matching TRBD1. Germline-derived CDR1 and CDR2 are SGHDT and YYEEEE. CDR3 size: 16 residues. V shed 4 bases, J shed 4 bases, and the junction held 13 bases outside the gene matches. The DNA for the CDR3 is TGTGCCAGCAGCCGGATGGACAGGCGTATCGGAGAGACCCAGTACTTC. Translated: CASSRMDRRIGETQYF.

Comments on this clonotype: With a much larger clone just one base away, this may be a read error. The rearrangement links TRBV29-1 to TRBJ2-7; tentative D call: TRBD1 (6 bases). The CDR3 is 18 amino acids. In germline, CDR1 is SQVTM, CDR2 ANQGSEA. V gave up 5 bases and J gave up 4 bases, with 30 bases separating them. CDR3 amino acids: CSVKRYPGTGWRVYEQYF. CDR3 nucleotide sequence: TGCAGCGTTAAACGGTATCCCGGAACAGGGTGGCGTGTATACGAGCAGTACTTC.